The clone carrying this TCR beta chain was recorded a few times. Its antigen is undetermined. The junction and the germline gene differ at one end; a read error may be behind it. These data originate in a study of T-cell reconstitution after alpha-beta-depleted transplantation in children. Preparation of the TCRbeta library was carried out with unique molecular identifiers. MiXCR, applied by TCRdb to the PCR reads, yields one record per CDR3 protein. The sample has 550,000 to 600,000 distinct CDR3 sequences; 20% to 25% are singletons. The study's findings and limits: After transplant, at about two months, alpha-beta T cells were reportedly derived from several hundred expanded graft clones.

This CDR3 contains 14 residues. This sequence was found in a boy in the first two years of life who had a stem cell transplant for acute myeloid leukemia, so the T cells may come from the graft donor. V gene TRBV12-3 or TRBV12-4 combines with J gene TRBJ2-6; TRBD1 agrees at 9 bases. Sequenced material: PBMCs, mostly from graft donor cells, taken 360 days after TCRalphabeta/CD19-depleted stem cell transplant. CDR3 region: CASSPPTGGNVLTF. CDR3 coding DNA: TGTGCCAGCAGTCCTCCGACAGGGGGCAACGTCCTGACTTTC.